This record covers a single T cell receptor (beta chain). Its matching antigen is unknown. The method was immunoSEQ multiplex PCR; TCRdb's version includes in-frame clones alone and lacks a portion of them. The sample includes some 30,000 clones, more than 70% seen only once; the top ten take 0.85% to 1%. The record originates from a study of T cells in narcolepsy. Study-wide background: Enrolled donors included narcolepsy type 1 or type 2 patients and healthy controls.

Germline V gene lookup returns CDR1 SGHRS and CDR2 YFSETQ. This CDR3 region has 17 residues. The V gene end was trimmed by 4 bases and the J gene end by 0 bases; junction bases not matched to a gene: 11. Overall study findings and caveats: No autoreactive T cell clone sequences appeared in some memory CD4+ repertoires. Comparing one patient's CSF and blood CD4+ clonotypes highlighted HCRT- and TRIB2-specific autoreactive clonotypes. Reportedly, autoreactive clonotypes were serially detected in patients' blood but not controls'.

This clonotype was obtained from a human donor in good health. The sample was memory (CD45RA-) CD4+ T cells from blood. This rearrangement joins TRBV5-1 to TRBJ2-3, with TRBD2 matching 7 bases. CDR3 protein: CASSPRKAGISTDTQYF. CDR3 DNA: TGCGCCAGCAGCCCCCGAAAAGCGGGAATTAGCACAGATACGCAGTATTTT. Supplemented by reference TRBV5-1 and TRBJ2-3, the full variable domain reads KAGVTQTPRYLIKTRGQQVTLSCSPISGHRSVSWYQQTPGQGLQFLFEYFSETQRNKGNFPGRFSGRQFSNSRSEMNVSTLELGDSALYLCASSPRKAGISTDTQYFGPGTRLTVL.